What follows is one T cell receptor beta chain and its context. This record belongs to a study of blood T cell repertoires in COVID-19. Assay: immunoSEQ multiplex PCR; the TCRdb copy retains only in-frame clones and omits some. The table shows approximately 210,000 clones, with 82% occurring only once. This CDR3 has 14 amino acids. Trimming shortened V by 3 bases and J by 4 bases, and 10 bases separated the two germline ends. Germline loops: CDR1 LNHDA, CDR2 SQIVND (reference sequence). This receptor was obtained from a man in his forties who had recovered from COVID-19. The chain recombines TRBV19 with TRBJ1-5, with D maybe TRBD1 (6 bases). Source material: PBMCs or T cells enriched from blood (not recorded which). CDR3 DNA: TGTGCCAGTAGTATGGAGCAGGGGAATCAGCCCCAGCATTTT. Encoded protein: CASSMEQGNQPQHF.